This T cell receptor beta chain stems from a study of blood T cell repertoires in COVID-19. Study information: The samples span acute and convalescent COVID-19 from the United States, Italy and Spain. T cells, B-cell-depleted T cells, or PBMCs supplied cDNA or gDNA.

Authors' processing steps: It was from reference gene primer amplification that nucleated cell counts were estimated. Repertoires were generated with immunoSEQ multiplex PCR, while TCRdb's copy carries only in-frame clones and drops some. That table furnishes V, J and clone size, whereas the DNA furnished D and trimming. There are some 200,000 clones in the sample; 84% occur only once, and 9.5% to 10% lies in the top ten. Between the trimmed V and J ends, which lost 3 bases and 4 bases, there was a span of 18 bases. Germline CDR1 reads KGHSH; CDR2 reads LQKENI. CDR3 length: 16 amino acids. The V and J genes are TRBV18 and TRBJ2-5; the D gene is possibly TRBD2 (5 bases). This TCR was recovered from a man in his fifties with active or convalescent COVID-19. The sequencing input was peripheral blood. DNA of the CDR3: TGTGCCAGCTCACCCCTCGCGGGCAGCAACGGAGAGACCCAGTACTTC. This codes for CASSPLAGSNGETQYF.